The rows below give T cell receptor beta chains drawn from one sample of a study of cytomegalovirus exposure and HLA in healthy donors. Using immunoSEQ multiplex PCR, the repertoire was profiled, and TCRdb retains in-frame clones only, with some absent. The repertoire holds about 78,000 clones, with approximately 72% as singletons. Source material: PBMCs. Source of these receptors: a woman aged 40 to 50 in good health and CMV-seropositive. The CDR3 runs from the conserved cysteine through the conserved F or W. A D gene is named only where the DNA matches it firmly. Clone size is given for some rows only: seen once, a few or many times, or a class if the clone is expanded.

v_call,j_call,clone_size,cdr3_length,d_call,cdr3_aa,cdr3_nt
TRBV7-9,TRBJ1-2,few,15,TRBD1,CASSPPGQILLGYTF,TGTGCCAGCAGCCCCCCGGGACAGATACTTCTCGGCTACACCTTC
TRBV5-4,TRBJ2-5,NA,15,TRBD2,CASNLGTSGQETQYF,TGTGCCAGCAACTTGGGGACTAGCGGACAAGAGACCCAGTACTTC
TRBV6-5,TRBJ2-5,NA,15,TRBD1,CASSYSRGQGKTQYF,TGTGCCAGCAGTTACTCGAGGGGGCAGGGGAAGACCCAGTACTTC
TRBV5-1,TRBJ2-7,NA,14,NA,CASSLRVSAGEQYF,TGCGCCAGCAGCCTCCGGGTCTCCGCAGGGGAGCAGTACTTC
TRBV29-1,TRBJ2-2,NA,13,NA,CSVPDRNTGELFF,TGCAGCGTTCCGGACAGAAACACCGGGGAGCTGTTTTTT
TRBV7-2,TRBJ2-3,NA,15,NA,CASSQSGRRTDTQYF,TGTGCCAGCAGCCAAAGCGGGCGCCGCACAGATACGCAGTATTTT
TRBV5-4,TRBJ2-5,NA,15,TRBD1,CASSLGQGVVETQYF,TGTGCCAGCAGCTTGGGACAGGGGGTCGTGGAGACCCAGTACTTC
TRBV27,TRBJ1-1,NA,21,NA,CASSLPGGTRTGLYSVTEAFF,TGTGCCAGCAGTTTGCCCGGGGGGACCAGAACGGGGCTTTACAGCGTCACTGAAGCTTTCTTT
TRBV2,TRBJ1-5,NA,14,TRBD1,CASAGTGADQPQHF,TGTGCCAGCGCCGGGACAGGGGCCGATCAGCCCCAGCATTTT
TRBV9,TRBJ1-5,few,16,NA,CASSAGTPNSNQPQHF,TGTGCCAGCAGCGCCGGGACTCCGAATAGCAATCAGCCCCAGCATTTT